Listed below are T cell receptor beta chains from one sample, sequenced in a study of T cells in Graves' hyperthyroidism and ophthalmopathy. Using its own MiXCR run on the multiplex PCR reads, TCRdb lists one record per CDR3 protein. In the table there are roughly 380,000 distinct CDR3 sequences, roughly an eighth of which are singletons. The material sequenced was blood. The receptors come from a woman aged 18-29 years with Graves' hyperthyroidism. The CDR3 runs from the conserved cysteine through the conserved F or W. A D gene is named only where the DNA matches it firmly. A clone size is listed for some rows: how often the clone was seen (once, few, many), or a class if it is expanded.

abundance: many
j_gene: TRBJ2-3
v_gene: TRBV15
d_gene: .
CDR3nt: TGTGCCACCAGCAGAGGTTCCAGCACGGATACGCAGTATTTT
CDR3aa: CATSRGSSTDTQYF

abundance: few
j_gene: TRBJ2-3
v_gene: TRBV7-3
d_gene: TRBD1
CDR3nt: TGTACCAGCAGCCCGACAGGGGGCAGGGATACGCAGTATTTT
CDR3aa: CTSSPTGGRDTQYF

abundance: .
j_gene: TRBJ1-6
v_gene: TRBV14
d_gene: .
CDR3nt: TGTGCCAGCAGCCAGGGAACGCCCAATTCACCCCTCCACTTT
CDR3aa: CASSQGTPNSPLHF

abundance: few
j_gene: TRBJ2-5
v_gene: TRBV30
d_gene: .
CDR3nt: TGTGCCTGGAGTGTATACGGGGCGCAAGAGACCCAGTACTTC
CDR3aa: CAWSVYGAQETQYF

abundance: .
j_gene: TRBJ2-2
v_gene: TRBV20-1
d_gene: .
CDR3nt: TGCAGTGCCGTGCCCATACGGGGCTACACCGGGGAGCTGTTTTTT
CDR3aa: CSAVPIRGYTGELFF

abundance: many
j_gene: TRBJ2-3
v_gene: TRBV2
d_gene: .
CDR3nt: TGTGCCAGCAGTGTTAGGGTTGACGATACGCAGTATTTT
CDR3aa: CASSVRVDDTQYF

abundance: .
j_gene: TRBJ2-3
v_gene: TRBV5-1
d_gene: .
CDR3nt: TGCGCCAGCAGCTTGGGCAGGGAGAGCACAGATACGCAGTATTTT
CDR3aa: CASSLGRESTDTQYF

abundance: few
j_gene: TRBJ2-1
v_gene: TRBV25-1
d_gene: .
CDR3nt: TGTGCCAGCAGTGGCCTAAGACAGTACAATGAGCAGTTCTTC
CDR3aa: CASSGLRQYNEQFF

abundance: many
j_gene: TRBJ2-7
v_gene: TRBV6-6
d_gene: .
CDR3nt: TGTGCCAGCAGTTACGAAGGGTACGAGCAGTACTTC
CDR3aa: CASSYEGYEQYF

abundance: many
j_gene: TRBJ1-1
v_gene: TRBV7-9
d_gene: TRBD1
CDR3nt: TGTGCCAGCAGCTTAAGTCAGGGGGACACTGAAGCTTTCTTT
CDR3aa: CASSLSQGDTEAFF

abundance: many
j_gene: TRBJ2-7
v_gene: TRBV12-3/TRBV12-4
d_gene: TRBD1
CDR3nt: TGTGCCAGCAGTCGGACCGGGACAGGGGTGTTCGAGCAGTACTTC
CDR3aa: CASSRTGTGVFEQYF

abundance: few
j_gene: TRBJ2-5
v_gene: TRBV20-1
d_gene: .
CDR3nt: TGCAGTGCTAGTCCCCAAGGGGGGGAACAAGAGACCCAGTACTTC
CDR3aa: CSASPQGGEQETQYF

abundance: .
j_gene: TRBJ2-1
v_gene: TRBV3-1
d_gene: TRBD2
CDR3nt: TGTGCCAGCACCAACCGACTAGCGGGAGGGGGGAATGAGCAGTTCTTC
CDR3aa: CASTNRLAGGGNEQFF

abundance: .
j_gene: TRBJ1-4
v_gene: TRBV7-8
d_gene: .
CDR3nt: TGTGCCAGCAGCTTAGTGGTCGCAACTAATGAAAAACTGTTTTTT
CDR3aa: CASSLVVATNEKLFF

abundance: few
j_gene: TRBJ2-7
v_gene: TRBV5-1
d_gene: TRBD1
CDR3nt: TGCGCCAGCAGCCCGTTCGGACAGGTCCCCTACGAGCAGTACTTC
CDR3aa: CASSPFGQVPYEQYF

abundance: many
j_gene: TRBJ1-2
v_gene: TRBV29-1
d_gene: TRBD1
CDR3nt: TGCAGCGTTGAAAAGGACAGGGTAAATGGCTACACCTTC
CDR3aa: CSVEKDRVNGYTF

abundance: many
j_gene: TRBJ2-7
v_gene: TRBV2
d_gene: TRBD2
CDR3nt: TGTGCCAGCCTAGCGGGATCGGTCTACGAGCAGTACTTC
CDR3aa: CASLAGSVYEQYF

abundance: many
j_gene: TRBJ1-5
v_gene: TRBV20-1
d_gene: .
CDR3nt: TGCAGTGCTAGTGATAGCAATCAGCCCCAGCATTTT
CDR3aa: CSASDSNQPQHF

abundance: many
j_gene: TRBJ2-7
v_gene: TRBV7-6
d_gene: TRBD2
CDR3nt: TGTGCCAGCAGCGTAGGGACTAGCGGGAGTACCTACGAGCAGTACTTC
CDR3aa: CASSVGTSGSTYEQYF

abundance: many
j_gene: TRBJ1-1
v_gene: TRBV6-2/TRBV6-3
d_gene: .
CDR3nt: TGTGCCAGCAGCAGGGTACAGGGATTGGACACTGAAGCTTTCTTT
CDR3aa: CASSRVQGLDTEAFF

abundance: many
j_gene: TRBJ2-7
v_gene: TRBV28
d_gene: .
CDR3nt: TGTGCCAGCAGCTCAGGGTTTGGCGAGCAGTACTTC
CDR3aa: CASSSGFGEQYF

abundance: .
j_gene: TRBJ2-1
v_gene: TRBV11-2
d_gene: .
CDR3nt: TGTGCCAGCAGCTTTGAGGACAGACCCTACAATGAGCAGTTCTTC
CDR3aa: CASSFEDRPYNEQFF

abundance: many
j_gene: TRBJ1-5
v_gene: TRBV19
d_gene: .
CDR3nt: TGTGCCAGTAGTATTCCTAGGACAGAAAATCAGCCCCAGCATTTT
CDR3aa: CASSIPRTENQPQHF

abundance: many
j_gene: TRBJ2-5
v_gene: TRBV13
d_gene: TRBD2
CDR3nt: TGTGCCAGCAGCTTAACCACGACTAGCAGCTCCTCACAAGAGACCCAGTACTTC
CDR3aa: CASSLTTTSSSSQETQYF

abundance: few
j_gene: TRBJ1-6
v_gene: TRBV28
d_gene: .
CDR3nt: TGTGCCAGCAGTTTCGACGGACCGGTGTTGCCCCTCCACTTT
CDR3aa: CASSFDGPVLPLHF

abundance: .
j_gene: TRBJ1-6
v_gene: TRBV28
d_gene: .
CDR3nt: TGTGCCAGCAGTTTACAGGGATCCTATAATTCACCCCTCCACTTT
CDR3aa: CASSLQGSYNSPLHF

abundance: many
j_gene: TRBJ1-1
v_gene: TRBV13
d_gene: TRBD1
CDR3nt: TGTGCCAGCAGCATCGGGACAGTGAACACTGAAGCTTTCTTT
CDR3aa: CASSIGTVNTEAFF

abundance: many
j_gene: TRBJ2-1
v_gene: TRBV28
d_gene: TRBD2
CDR3nt: TGTGCCAGCACCCGTAGCGGGAGGGCCAAAACCTACAATGAGCAGTTCTTC
CDR3aa: CASTRSGRAKTYNEQFF

abundance: many
j_gene: TRBJ2-2
v_gene: TRBV6-1
d_gene: .
CDR3nt: TGTGCCAGCACTACCTCAACGACCGGGGAGCTGTTTTTT
CDR3aa: CASTTSTTGELFF

abundance: many
j_gene: TRBJ1-5
v_gene: TRBV5-1
d_gene: TRBD1
CDR3nt: TGCGCCAGCAGCCATAAACCAGGGGGCCAGCCCCAGCATTTT
CDR3aa: CASSHKPGGQPQHF

abundance: many
j_gene: TRBJ1-2
v_gene: TRBV5-1
d_gene: TRBD1
CDR3nt: TGCGCCAGCAGCTTCGATAATCAGGGGGACTATGGCTACACCTTC
CDR3aa: CASSFDNQGDYGYTF

abundance: many
j_gene: TRBJ2-3
v_gene: TRBV6-6
d_gene: TRBD2
CDR3nt: TGTGCCAGCAGTTACTCGACTAGCGGGATTTTTTCAAGAGATACGCAGTATTTT
CDR3aa: CASSYSTSGIFSRDTQYF

abundance: .
j_gene: TRBJ2-7
v_gene: TRBV10-1
d_gene: TRBD1
CDR3nt: TGCGCCAGCAGTGAGTTCCGGACAGGGGACTACGAGCAGTACTTC
CDR3aa: CASSEFRTGDYEQYF

abundance: few
j_gene: TRBJ2-7
v_gene: TRBV20-1
d_gene: .
CDR3nt: TGCAGTGCTAGAGACATGGGGGGAGAGTACTACGAGCAGTACTTC
CDR3aa: CSARDMGGEYYEQYF

abundance: .
j_gene: TRBJ2-5
v_gene: TRBV5-1
d_gene: TRBD1
CDR3nt: TGCGCCAGCAGCTTCGGACAGGGCACCCATAGGGCCCAGTACTTC
CDR3aa: CASSFGQGTHRAQYF

abundance: many
j_gene: TRBJ1-1
v_gene: TRBV7-3
d_gene: TRBD1
CDR3nt: TGTGCCAGCAGTCCGGACAGGGAGGGCACTGAAGCTTTCTTT
CDR3aa: CASSPDREGTEAFF

abundance: many
j_gene: TRBJ2-1
v_gene: TRBV7-9
d_gene: .
CDR3nt: TGTGCCAGCAGCTTAGCCGGGAGACTCTCCTACAATGAGCAGTTCTTC
CDR3aa: CASSLAGRLSYNEQFF

abundance: many
j_gene: TRBJ1-5
v_gene: TRBV12-3/TRBV12-4
d_gene: .
CDR3nt: TGTGCCAGCAGTTTAGACGTTCAGCCCCAGCATTTT
CDR3aa: CASSLDVQPQHF

abundance: few
j_gene: TRBJ2-1
v_gene: TRBV3-1
d_gene: TRBD2
CDR3nt: TGTGCCAGCAGCCCTCTAGCGGGAGAAATGGATGAGCAGTTCTTC
CDR3aa: CASSPLAGEMDEQFF

abundance: .
j_gene: TRBJ2-1
v_gene: TRBV5-6
d_gene: .
CDR3nt: TGTGCCAGCAGCTTAAATAAATTCAATGAGCAGTTCTTC
CDR3aa: CASSLNKFNEQFF

abundance: few
j_gene: TRBJ2-3
v_gene: TRBV7-3
d_gene: TRBD2
CDR3nt: TGTGCCAGCAGCTTCGGGGGGATATATGATACGCAGTATTTT
CDR3aa: CASSFGGIYDTQYF

abundance: many
j_gene: TRBJ2-4
v_gene: TRBV30
d_gene: TRBD1
CDR3nt: TGTGCCTGGGACGGACAGGGTGGGAACATTCAGTACTTC
CDR3aa: CAWDGQGGNIQYF

abundance: many
j_gene: TRBJ2-5
v_gene: TRBV12-3/TRBV12-4
d_gene: .
CDR3nt: TGTGCCAGCAGTTTATTTGTGGGGGAGACCCAGTACTTC
CDR3aa: CASSLFVGETQYF

abundance: many
j_gene: TRBJ1-6
v_gene: TRBV30
d_gene: .
CDR3nt: TGTGCCTGGAGTGTATCTCTCTCAGGGTCACCCCTCCACTTT
CDR3aa: CAWSVSLSGSPLHF

abundance: .
j_gene: TRBJ2-3
v_gene: TRBV6-1
d_gene: .
CDR3nt: TGTGCCTCTAGGAACGAATTCACAGATACGCAGTATTTT
CDR3aa: CASRNEFTDTQYF